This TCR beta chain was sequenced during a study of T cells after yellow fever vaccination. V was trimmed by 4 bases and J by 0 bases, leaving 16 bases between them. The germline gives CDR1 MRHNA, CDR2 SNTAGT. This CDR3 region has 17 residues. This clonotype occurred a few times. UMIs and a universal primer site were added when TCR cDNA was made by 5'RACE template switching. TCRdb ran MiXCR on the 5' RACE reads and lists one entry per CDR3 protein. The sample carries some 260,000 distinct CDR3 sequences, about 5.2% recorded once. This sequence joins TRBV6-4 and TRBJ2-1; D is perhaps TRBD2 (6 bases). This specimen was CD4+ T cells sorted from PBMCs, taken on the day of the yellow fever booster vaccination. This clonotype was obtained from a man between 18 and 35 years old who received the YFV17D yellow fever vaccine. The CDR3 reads CASSAGTFLSSYNEQFF. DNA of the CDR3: TGTGCCAGCAGTGCCGGGACTTTCCTTAGCTCCTACAATGAGCAGTTCTTC.